The 19 T cell receptor beta chains below come from one sample, sequenced in a study of Ad26.COV2.S vaccination and SARS-CoV-2 variants. Clones were sequenced by immunoSEQ multiplex PCR, and TCRdb holds only the in-frame ones, with some missing. The sample shows about 680,000 clones, around 92% of them seen only once. Documented treatment: around 19 received Ad26.COV2.S at low or high dose, single or two shots; 5 received placebo; per-sample allocation not given. Following the first vaccine or placebo injection, samples were taken on day 63. This specimen consisted of peripheral blood, obtained in a trial of Ad26.COV2.S vaccine versus placebo. These receptors were taken from a person aged 18-60 years who received the Ad26.COV2.S COVID-19 vaccine or a placebo.

This chain uses TRBV11-2 with TRBJ2-4; D might be TRBD1 or TRBD2, each matching 5 bases. There are 15 residues in the CDR3. Trimming stripped 2 bases from V and 2 bases from J, with 10 bases between. The germline CDR1 and CDR2 sequences are SGHAT and FQNNGV. Here the CDR3 DNA reads TGTGCCAGCAGCTTAAGTTGGGGACCCAAAAACATTCAGTACTTC. Amino acid sequence: CASSLSWGPKNIQYF. Full variable domain (remainder filled in from reference TRBV11-2 and TRBJ2-4): EAGVAQSPRYKIIEKRQSVAFWCNPISGHATLYWYQQILGQGPKLLIQFQNNGVVDDSQLPKDRFSAERLKGVDSTLKIQPAKLEDSAVYLCASSLSWGPKNIQYFGAGTRLSVL.

The chain uses TRBV7-2 and TRBJ1-1; TRBD1 might be the D (5 bases). Germline CDR1 reads SGHTA; CDR2 reads FQGNSA. The CDR3 is made up of 13 amino acids. Trimming removed 2 bases from V and 1 base from J, with 5 bases in between. CDR3 nucleotide sequence: TGTGCCAGCAGCTTAAGGGGGAACACTGAAGCTTTCTTT. Amino acid sequence: CASSLRGNTEAFF.

The J gene is TRBJ2-6, the V gene TRBV7-3; D tentatively reads TRBD1 or TRBD2 (5 bases each). The CDR3 has 17 amino acids. Between the trimmed V and J ends, which lost 3 bases and 2 bases, there was a span of 14 bases. The germline V gene has CDR1 SGHTA and CDR2 FQGTGA. The CDR3 DNA sequence: TGTGCCAGCAGCTTGACGTCTTTGGGGGCTGGGGCCAACGTCCTGACTTTC. Encoded protein: CASSLTSLGAGANVLTF.

The rearrangement links TRBV2 to TRBJ1-6; a weak D match, TRBD1 (6 bases). The CDR3 loop spans 17 amino acids. Germline loops: CDR1 SNHLY, CDR2 FYNNEI. Trimming removed 7 bases at V and 7 bases at J, with 23 bases between. Here the CDR3 reads CASIEGGGSGGNSPLHF. CDR3 in DNA: TGTGCCAGCATAGAAGGAGGGGGTTCGGGAGGAAATTCACCCCTCCACTTT.

The sample holds a few counts of this clone. This rearrangement joins TRBV4-2 to TRBJ2-3; no clear D. The CDR3 runs to 13 residues. The germline V gene encodes CDR1 LGHNA and CDR2 YNFKEQ. V lost 1 base and J lost 5, with 7 bases in between. The CDR3 nucleotides read TGTGCCAGCAGCCAAGCCCTTTTAGATACGCAGTATTTT. This sequence encodes CASSQALLDTQYF.

The V and J genes are TRBV7-8 and TRBJ2-5, with 14 bases identical to TRBD2. CDR3 length equals 15 residues. V lost 4 bases, J lost 3 bases, and 1 base stayed unmatched. Germline V lookup: CDR1 SGHVS, CDR2 FQNEAQ. The CDR3 here is CASSSTSGREETQYF. The CDR3 DNA reads as TGTGCCAGCAGCTCGACTAGCGGGAGGGAAGAGACCCAGTACTTC.

The chain carries TRBV24-1 and TRBJ2-7, with 7 bases that match TRBD1. Trimming took 2 bases from V and 1 from J; bases not matched to a gene: 4. CDR1 is KGHDR and CDR2 is SFDVKD in the germline V gene. This CDR3 has 15 residues. The DNA for the CDR3 is TGTGCCACCAGTGATTCGGGACAGCTATCCTACGAGCAGTACTTC. It translates to CATSDSGQLSYEQYF.

CDR3 sequence reads: CASSYWTGELFF. The CDR3 DNA sequence: TGTGCCAGCAGTTACTGGACCGGGGAGCTGTTTTTT. The genes are TRBV6-5 and TRBJ2-2; D not resolved. The germline V and J ends were trimmed by 1 base and 5 bases, with 2 bases remaining between them. The CDR3 is 12 residues long. Germline V gives CDR1 MNHEY, CDR2 SVGAGI.

V is TRBV6-1 and J is TRBJ2-7; D remains unclear. The V gene's germline CDR1 is MNHNS and CDR2 SASEGT. Trimming removed 3 bases at V and 3 bases at J, with 12 bases between. The CDR3 spans 14 residues. Written as DNA, the CDR3 is TGTGCCAGCAGTGATCGAGGCGCCCGCTACGAGCAGTACTTC. This translates into CASSDRGARYEQYF.

This chain links TRBV7-2 with TRBJ2-7; weak D call: TRBD2 (6 bases). V dropped 2 bases and J dropped 3 bases, with 14 bases sitting between them. Per germline, CDR1 SGHTA and CDR2 FQGNSA. This CDR3 spans 15 amino acids. CDR3 in amino acids: CASSLIGTPLYEQYF. The CDR3 DNA sequence: TGTGCCAGCAGCTTAATCGGGACTCCACTCTACGAGCAGTACTTC.

The gene calls are TRBV3-1 (or the pseudogene TRBV3-2) and TRBJ1-2; D is perhaps TRBD1 (6 bases). This CDR3 has 15 amino acids. Between the trimmed V and J ends, which lost 1 base and 4 bases, there was a span of 13 bases. Germline V lookup: CDR1 LGHDT, CDR2 YNNKEL (reference sequence). CDR3 residues: CASSQGRTDSYGYTF. The CDR3 DNA follows: TGTGCCAGCAGCCAAGGCAGGACAGACAGCTATGGCTACACCTTC.

The rearrangement joins TRBV11-2 to TRBJ2-5; perhaps TRBD1 as D (6 bases). The CDR3 has 15 amino acids. V was pared by 0 bases and J by 1 base, with 9 bases between. The V gene's germline CDR1 is SGHAT and CDR2 FQNNGV. DNA of the CDR3: TGTGCCAGCAGCTTAGACGGGACACTCCAAGAGACCCAGTACTTC. It specifies CASSLDGTLQETQYF.

V usage is TRBV5-6 and J usage is TRBJ2-7; TRBD1 matches 8 bases. The germline V gene encodes CDR1 SGHDT and CDR2 YYEEEE. V lost 3 bases, J lost 2 bases, and 10 bases stayed unmatched. This CDR3 is 16 amino acids long. The CDR3 nucleotides are TGTGCCAGCAGCTCCTTCCGGGACAGGCCAACCTACGAGCAGTACTTC. Translation: CASSSFRDRPTYEQYF.

The V gene is TRBV2, the J gene TRBJ2-3; D gene unclear. CDR3 size: 12 residues. In germline, CDR1 is SNHLY, CDR2 FYNNEI. Trimming cost V 4 bases and J 3 bases, with 5 bases left between them. The CDR3 bases are TGTGCCAGCAGTGTAGATACAGATACGCAGTATTTT. Amino acid sequence: CASSVDTDTQYF.

This sequence joins TRBV27 and TRBJ1-4, with D unclear. Germline values: CDR1 MNHEY, CDR2 SMNVEV (reference sequence). V lost 6 bases and J lost 4, with 15 bases in between. The CDR3 spans 15 residues. The CDR3 is CASRDRVGGNEKLFF. The CDR3 region has the DNA TGTGCCAGCAGGGATAGAGTAGGAGGTAATGAAAAACTGTTTTTT.

This clone was seen a handful of times. V and J are TRBV30 and TRBJ1-3, with 7 bases identical to TRBD1. V lost 1 base to trimming and J lost 0 bases; unmatched junction nucleotides: 3. Germline CDR1 reads GTSNPN; CDR2 reads SVGIG (reference sequence). The length of the CDR3 is 15 residues. The CDR3 spells CAWSAGQLSGNTIYF. The CDR3 nucleotides read TGTGCCTGGAGTGCGGGACAGCTCTCTGGAAACACCATATATTTT.

V usage is TRBV5-1 and J usage is TRBJ2-5; either TRBD1 or TRBD2 may fit D (5 bases each). Germline CDR1 reads SGHRS; CDR2 reads YFSETQ. V dropped 0 bases and J dropped 1 base, with 10 bases sitting between them. The CDR3 is 15 residues long. CDR3 in DNA: TGCGCCAGCAGCTTGGATTCGGGGCCCCAAGAGACCCAGTACTTC. Translating it yields CASSLDSGPQETQYF.

The chain joins TRBV4-2 to TRBJ2-1; TRBD2 matches at 10 bases. V shed 4 bases, J shed 7 bases, and the junction held 4 bases outside the gene matches. The germline V gene encodes CDR1 LGHNA and CDR2 YNFKEQ. The CDR3 totals 14 residues. In nucleotides, the CDR3 is TGTGCCAGCAGCCGAGGACTAGCGGAGAATGAGCAGTTCTTC. Residues: CASSRGLAENEQFF.

This clone has only one observation. CDR3 loop: CASSLVHSIGYTF. In DNA, the CDR3 is TGTGCCAGCAGCTTGGTCCACAGCATTGGCTACACCTTC. The chain is built from TRBV5-6 and TRBJ1-2; D gene ambiguous. Germline V gives CDR1 SGHDT, CDR2 YYEEEE. The CDR3 covers 13 residues. The V end was cut by 0 bases, the J end by 7 bases, with 10 bases between.